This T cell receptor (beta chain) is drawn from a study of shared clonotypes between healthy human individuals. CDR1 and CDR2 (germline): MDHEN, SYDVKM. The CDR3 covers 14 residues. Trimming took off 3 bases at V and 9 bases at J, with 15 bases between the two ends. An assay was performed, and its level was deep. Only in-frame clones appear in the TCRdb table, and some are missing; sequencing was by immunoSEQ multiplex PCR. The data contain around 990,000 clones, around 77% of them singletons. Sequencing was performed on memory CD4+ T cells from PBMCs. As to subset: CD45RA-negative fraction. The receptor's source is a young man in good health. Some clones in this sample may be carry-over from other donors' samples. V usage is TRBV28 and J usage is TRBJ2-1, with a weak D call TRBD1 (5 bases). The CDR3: CASSFGGAKVEQFF. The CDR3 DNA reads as TGTGCCAGCAGTTTTGGTGGGGCAAAGGTTGAGCAGTTCTTC.